What follows is one T cell receptor beta chain and its context. The data derive from a study of T-cell reconstitution after alpha-beta-depleted transplantation in children. The germline V gene encodes CDR1 LGHNA and CDR2 YSLEER. This CDR3 region has 15 residues. The ends were cut back, 0 bases at V and 2 bases at J, with 7 bases in the middle. The TCRbeta library was prepared with unique molecular identifiers. Via MiXCR, TCRdb re-called the PCR reads, giving one row per CDR3 protein. The table has approximately 210,000 distinct CDR3 sequences, around a sixth seen once. V usage is TRBV4-3 and J usage is TRBJ2-2; D is unresolved. The specimen was PBMCs, mostly from graft donor cells, collected 360 days after TCRalphabeta/CD19-depleted stem cell transplant. This TCR derives from a male patient under 10 years old who had a stem cell transplant for acute lymphoblastic leukemia, so the T cells may come from the graft donor. DNA for the CDR3: TGCGCCAGCAGCCAAGAAACACACAACACCGGGGAGCTGTTTTTT. This translates into CASSQETHNTGELFF.